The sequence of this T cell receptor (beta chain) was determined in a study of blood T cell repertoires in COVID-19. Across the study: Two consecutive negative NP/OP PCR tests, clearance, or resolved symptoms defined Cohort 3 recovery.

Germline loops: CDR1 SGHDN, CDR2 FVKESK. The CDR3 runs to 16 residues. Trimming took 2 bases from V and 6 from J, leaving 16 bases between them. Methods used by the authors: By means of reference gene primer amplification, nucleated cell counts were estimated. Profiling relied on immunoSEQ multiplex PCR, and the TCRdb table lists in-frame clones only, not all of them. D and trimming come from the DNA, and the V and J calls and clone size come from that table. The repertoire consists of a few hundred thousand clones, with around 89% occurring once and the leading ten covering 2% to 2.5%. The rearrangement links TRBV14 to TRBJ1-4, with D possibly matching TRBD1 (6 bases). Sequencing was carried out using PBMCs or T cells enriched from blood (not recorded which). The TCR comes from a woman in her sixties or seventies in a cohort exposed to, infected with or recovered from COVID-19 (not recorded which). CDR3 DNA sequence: TGTGCCAGCAGCCAACCCCGGGGGGGGGCATATGAAAAACTGTTTTTT. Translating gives CASSQPRGGAYEKLFF.